Each of the 12 T cell receptor gamma chains below was sequenced from the same sample in a study of gamma-delta chains in newborns, infants, children. With CATT, TCRdb re-called clones from the reads. Altogether about 800 gamma-chain clones are present, less than 60% being singletons, with the ten largest covering roughly 21%. The sample taken for sequencing was blood. These receptors were taken from a child who was a newborn, infant or young child, either healthy, febrile or measles-vaccinated (not recorded which).

Worth noting for this clone: A read error is the likely source, as a far larger clone sits one nucleotide away. The chain has TRGV9 and TRGJP. TCRdb records no J gene; here it was assigned by comparing the DNA to germline. The V gene's germline CDR1 is GITISATS and CDR2 ISYDGTV (reference sequence). This CDR3 contains 16 residues. CDR3 residues: CALWEVQEVGKKIKVF. The CDR3 bases are TGTGCCTTGTGGGAGGTGCAAGAGGTGGGCAAAAAAATCAAGGTATTT.

No V gene call was produced; the J gene was TRGJP1. The CDR3 length is 13 residues. The CDR3 region has the DNA TGTGCCTTGTGGGAGGTGCCTGGTTGGTTCAAGATATTT. This codes for CALWEVPGWFKIF.

A remark on this clone: A much larger clone is a single base away; this may be a read error. The sample has other DNA sequences that encode this CDR3 too. The V gene is TRGV9, the J gene TRGJP. Here the J gene came from matching the DNA to germline, since TCRdb omits it. CDR3 length: 16 amino acids. Germline loops: CDR1 GITISATS, CDR2 ISYDGTV (reference sequence). CDR3 amino acids: CALWEVRELGKKIKVF. The CDR3 nucleotides read TGTGCCTTGTGGGAGGTGCGGGAGTTGGGCAAAAAGATCAAGGTATTT.

This clone was recorded a few times. Possible read error: a much larger clone is one base away. The sample contains more than one DNA sequence encoding this CDR3. This chain uses TRGV9 with TRGJP. Because TCRdb records no J gene, it was assigned here through a match of the DNA to germline. Per the germline V gene, CDR1 is GITISATS and CDR2 is ISYDGTV (reference sequence). Unmatched junction bases numbered 1, after V lost 0 bases and J lost 5 bases. The CDR3 is 16 amino acids. In DNA form, the CDR3 reads TGTGCCTTGTGGGAGGTGGAAGAGTTGGGCAAAAAAATCAAGGTATTT. This gives the protein CALWEVEELGKKIKVF.

V is TRGV4 and J is TRGJP2. TCRdb carries no J gene annotation; the J gene was assigned here by matching the DNA with germline. The junction had 10 bases not matched to a gene; V was cut back by 9 bases and J by 9 bases. The germline CDR1 and CDR2 sequences are EGSTGY and YDSYTSSV. CDR3 length: 12 amino acids. CDR3 in DNA: TGTGCCACCGAGGGGGTAAATTGGATCAAGACGTTT. It codes for CATEGVNWIKTF.

The J gene is TRGJP, the V gene TRGV9. The J gene comes from matching the DNA to germline here; TCRdb lacks it. The CDR3 covers 16 residues. Germline CDR1 is GITISATS and CDR2 is ISYDGTV (reference sequence). Trimming at V came to 1 base and at J to 9 bases, leaving 6 bases not matched to a gene. The CDR3 spells CALWEVKALGKKIKVF. The CDR3 DNA follows: TGTGCCTTGTGGGAGGTAAAAGCGTTGGGCAAAAAAATCAAGGTATTT.

This clone is hyperexpanded within its sample. CDR3 coding DNA: TGTGCCACCTGGGATACCACTGGTTGGTTCAAGATATTT. Its translation: CATWDTTGWFKIF. The chain couples TRGV8 to TRGJP1. The junction had 0 bases not matched to a gene; V was cut back by 2 bases and J by 3 bases. The CDR3 length is 13 residues. Germline-derived CDR1 and CDR2 are VENAVY and YDSYNSRV.

V gene TRGV9 combines with J gene TRGJP. Here the J gene came from matching the DNA to germline, since TCRdb omits it. The CDR3 is made up of 17 amino acids. V lost 3 bases and J lost 4; bases outside the gene matches: 6. CDR1 and CDR2 (germline): GITISATS, ISYDGTV (reference sequence). The CDR3 DNA follows: TGTGCCTTGTGGGAGACTCACCAAGAGTTGGGCAAAAAAATCAAGGTATTT. This translates into CALWETHQELGKKIKVF.

In this sample, this clone turned up a few times. The chain couples TRGV8 to TRGJ1 or TRGJ2. The J gene is not listed in TCRdb, so it was assigned here from a DNA match to germline. Germline trimming cut 4 bases from V and 8 bases from J; bases unmatched to any gene: 5. CDR1 and CDR2 from the germline V gene are VENAVY and YDSYNSRV. This CDR3 comprises 11 residues. The CDR3 region has the DNA TGTGCCACCTGGGAAAGGCATAAGAAACTCTTT. Its translation is CATWERHKKLF.

This clone occurred a few times. The chain employs TRGV9 and TRGJP. Since TCRdb gives no J gene, matching the DNA to germline was used here to assign it. Per the germline V gene, CDR1 is GITISATS and CDR2 is ISYDGTV (reference sequence). J gave up 2 bases and V 6 bases, and 1 base lay outside the gene matches. The CDR3 is 15 residues long. The CDR3 DNA reads as TGTGCCTTGTGGAGGCAAGAGTTGGGCAAAAAAATCAAGGTATTT. Protein sequence: CALWRQELGKKIKVF.

Worth noting for this clone: Other DNA variants within this sample encode the same CDR3. No J gene call was made, and the V gene is TRGV9. The V gene's germline CDR1 is GITISATS and CDR2 ISYDGTV (reference sequence). The CDR3 spans 16 residues. DNA of the CDR3: TGTGCCTTGTGGGAGGCCCAAGAGTTGGGCAAAAAAATTAAGGTATTT. Amino acids: CALWEAQELGKKIKVF.

About this clone: Since a much larger clone is just one base distant, this may be a read error. The chain is built from TRGV9 and TRGJP. Since TCRdb gives no J gene, matching the DNA to germline was used here to assign it. This CDR3 comprises 15 residues. Germline V lookup: CDR1 GITISATS, CDR2 ISYDGTV (reference sequence). The CDR3, as DNA: TGTGCCTGGTGGGAGCAAGAGTTGGGCAAAAAAATCAAGGTATTT. It translates to CAWWEQELGKKIKVF.